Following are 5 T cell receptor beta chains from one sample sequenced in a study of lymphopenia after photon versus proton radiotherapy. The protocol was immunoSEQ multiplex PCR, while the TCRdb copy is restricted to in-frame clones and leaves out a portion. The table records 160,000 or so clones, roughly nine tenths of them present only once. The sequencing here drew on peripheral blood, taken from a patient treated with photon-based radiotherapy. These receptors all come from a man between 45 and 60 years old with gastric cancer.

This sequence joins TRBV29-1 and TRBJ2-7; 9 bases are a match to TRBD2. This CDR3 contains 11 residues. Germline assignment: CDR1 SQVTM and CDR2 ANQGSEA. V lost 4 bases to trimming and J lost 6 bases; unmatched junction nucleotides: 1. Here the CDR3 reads CSVGSGSEQYF. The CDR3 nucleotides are TGCAGCGTTGGTAGCGGGAGCGAGCAGTACTTC.

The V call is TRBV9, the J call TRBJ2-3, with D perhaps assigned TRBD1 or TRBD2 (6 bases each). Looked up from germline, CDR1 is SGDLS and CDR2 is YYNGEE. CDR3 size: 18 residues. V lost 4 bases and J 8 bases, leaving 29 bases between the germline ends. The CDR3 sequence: CASSPTGGLALGAGTQYF. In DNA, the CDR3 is TGTGCCAGCAGCCCAACGGGCGGGCTAGCGTTGGGGGCTGGTACGCAGTATTTT.

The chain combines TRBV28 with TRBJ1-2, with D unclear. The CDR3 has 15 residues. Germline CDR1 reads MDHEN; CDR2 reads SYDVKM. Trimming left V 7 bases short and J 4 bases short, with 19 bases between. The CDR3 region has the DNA TGTGCCAGCAACCGACAAACCCTCTCCATCTATGGCTACACCTTC. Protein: CASNRQTLSIYGYTF.

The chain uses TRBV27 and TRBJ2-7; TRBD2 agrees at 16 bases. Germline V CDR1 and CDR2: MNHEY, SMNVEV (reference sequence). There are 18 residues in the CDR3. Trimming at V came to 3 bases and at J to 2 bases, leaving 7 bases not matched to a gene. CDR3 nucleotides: TGTGCCAGCAGTTTCCGGGGACTAGCGGGAGGGCCTCCCTACGAGCAGTACTTC. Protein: CASSFRGLAGGPPYEQYF.

CDR3 DNA: TGTGCCAGCAGCTTCAATGTCCAACGAAACTATGGCTACACCTTC. Amino acid sequence: CASSFNVQRNYGYTF. The chain joins TRBV11-3 to TRBJ1-2; no reliable D call. The germline V and J ends were trimmed by 3 bases and 2 bases, with 13 bases remaining between them. Germline loops: CDR1 SGHNT, CDR2 YENEEA. This CDR3 has 15 amino acids.